This TCR beta chain is drawn from a study of shared clonotypes between healthy human individuals. Assay used: immunoSEQ multiplex PCR; TCRdb lists only in-frame clones, some missing. The sample consists of about 2,500,000 clones, roughly 92% of them appearing once. A word on this clone: Antigen specificity is unknown.

Study results and limitations: Naive subsets, compared against memory subsets, generally had larger estimated richness values.

V dropped 3 bases and J dropped 15 bases, with 18 bases sitting between them. Germline V gene data show CDR1 as GTSNPN and CDR2 as SVGIG (reference sequence). CDR3 length equals 13 residues. Material for sequencing was naive CD4+ T cells sorted from blood. Subset noted: CD45RA+ positively selected. The TCR sequence derives from a man aged 18-30 years in good health. The genes are TRBV30 and TRBJ1-6; D is undetermined. CDR3: CAWSPGERQVLHF. In nucleotides, the CDR3 is TGTGCCTGGAGCCCAGGTGAGCGCCAGGTCCTCCACTTT.